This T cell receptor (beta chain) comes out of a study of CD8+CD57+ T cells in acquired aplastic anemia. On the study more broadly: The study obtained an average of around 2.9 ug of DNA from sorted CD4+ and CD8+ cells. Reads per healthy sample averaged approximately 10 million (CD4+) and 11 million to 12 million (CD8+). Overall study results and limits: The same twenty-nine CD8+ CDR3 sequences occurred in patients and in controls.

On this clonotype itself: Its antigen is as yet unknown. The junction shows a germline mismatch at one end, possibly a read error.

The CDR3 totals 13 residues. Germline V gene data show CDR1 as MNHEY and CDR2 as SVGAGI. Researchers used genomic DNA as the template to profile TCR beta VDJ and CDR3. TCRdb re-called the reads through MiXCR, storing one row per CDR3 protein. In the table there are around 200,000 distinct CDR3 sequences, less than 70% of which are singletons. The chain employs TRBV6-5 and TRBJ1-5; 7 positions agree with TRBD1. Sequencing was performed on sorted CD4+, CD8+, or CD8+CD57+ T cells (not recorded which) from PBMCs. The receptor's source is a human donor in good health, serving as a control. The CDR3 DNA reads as TGCGCCAGCACCCTCCAGGGGGATCAGCCCCAGCATTTT. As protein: CASTLQGDQPQHF.